The subject of this entry is one T cell receptor (beta chain). These data come from a study of blood T cell repertoires in COVID-19. Turning to the study itself: Samples came from the United States, Italy and Spain, spanning acute and convalescent COVID-19.

The data were produced by immunoSEQ multiplex PCR, yet TCRdb's version contains in-frame clones alone and is incomplete. This sample has under 400,000 clones, with around 87% found just once. Material for sequencing was PBMCs or T cells enriched from blood (not recorded which). This TCR was sampled from a man in his forties or fifties in a cohort exposed to, infected with or recovered from COVID-19 (not recorded which).

CDR3 protein: CASSFTGTGVHEQYF. The CDR3 region has the DNA TGTGCCAGCAGTTTCACCGGGACAGGGGTACACGAGCAGTACTTC. The chain is built from TRBV6-6 and TRBJ2-7, with TRBD1 matching over 10 bases. Germline V gene lookup returns CDR1 MNHNY and CDR2 SVGAGI (reference sequence). This CDR3 is 15 amino acids long. With V trimmed by 4 bases and J by 5 bases, 8 bases remained unmatched.